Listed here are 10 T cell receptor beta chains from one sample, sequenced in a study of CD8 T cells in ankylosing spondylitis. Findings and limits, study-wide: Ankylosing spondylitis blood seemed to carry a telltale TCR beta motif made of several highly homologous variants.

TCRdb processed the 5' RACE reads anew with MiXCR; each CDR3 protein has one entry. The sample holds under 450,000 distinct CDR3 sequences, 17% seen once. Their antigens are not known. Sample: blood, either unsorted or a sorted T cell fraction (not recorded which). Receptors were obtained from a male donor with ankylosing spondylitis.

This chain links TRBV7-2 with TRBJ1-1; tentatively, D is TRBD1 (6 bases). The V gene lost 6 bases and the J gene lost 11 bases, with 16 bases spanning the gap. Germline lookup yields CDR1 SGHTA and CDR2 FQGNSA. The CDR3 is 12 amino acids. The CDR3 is CASSLEGHRAFF. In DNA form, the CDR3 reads TGTGCCAGCAGTCTAGAGGGACATCGGGCTTTCTTT.

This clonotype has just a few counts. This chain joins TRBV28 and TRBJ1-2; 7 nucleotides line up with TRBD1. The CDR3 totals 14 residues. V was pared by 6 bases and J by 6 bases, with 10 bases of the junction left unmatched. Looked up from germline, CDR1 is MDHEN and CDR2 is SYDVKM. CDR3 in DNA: TGTGCCAGCAGCCCTGGGGGAGGACAGGATGGCTACACCTTC. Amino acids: CASSPGGGQDGYTF.

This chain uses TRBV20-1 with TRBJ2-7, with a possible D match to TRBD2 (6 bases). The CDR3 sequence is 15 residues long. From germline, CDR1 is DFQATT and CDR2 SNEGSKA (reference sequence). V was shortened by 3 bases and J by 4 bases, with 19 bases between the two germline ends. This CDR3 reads CSASRGGSAGYEQYF. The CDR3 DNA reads TGCAGTGCTAGTCGCGGAGGGTCAGCAGGGTACGAGCAGTACTTC.

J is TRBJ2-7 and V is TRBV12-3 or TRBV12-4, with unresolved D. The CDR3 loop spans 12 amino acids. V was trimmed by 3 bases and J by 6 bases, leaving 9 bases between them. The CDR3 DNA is TGTGCCAGCAGTTTCTTAGCAGCCGAGCAGTACTTC. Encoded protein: CASSFLAAEQYF.

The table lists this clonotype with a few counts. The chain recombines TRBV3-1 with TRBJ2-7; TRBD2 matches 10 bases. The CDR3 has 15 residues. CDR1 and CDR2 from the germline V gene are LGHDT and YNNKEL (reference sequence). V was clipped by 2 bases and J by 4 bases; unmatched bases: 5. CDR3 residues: CASSQQAGGGYEQYF. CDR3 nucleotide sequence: TGTGCCAGCAGCCAACAAGCGGGAGGGGGTTACGAGCAGTACTTC.

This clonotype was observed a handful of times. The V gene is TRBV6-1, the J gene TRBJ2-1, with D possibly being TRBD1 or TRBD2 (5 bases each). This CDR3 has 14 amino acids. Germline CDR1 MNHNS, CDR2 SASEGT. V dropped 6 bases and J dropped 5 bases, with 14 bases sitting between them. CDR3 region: CASSRDPTHNEQFF. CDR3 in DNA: TGTGCCAGCAGCCGGGACCCCACCCACAATGAGCAGTTCTTC.

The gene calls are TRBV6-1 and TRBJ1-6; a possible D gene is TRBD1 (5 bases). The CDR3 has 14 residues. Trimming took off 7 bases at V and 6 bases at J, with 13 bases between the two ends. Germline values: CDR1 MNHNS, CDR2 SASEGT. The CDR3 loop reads CASTPGVRNSPLHF. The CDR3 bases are TGTGCCAGCACCCCGGGGGTCCGTAATTCACCCCTCCACTTT.

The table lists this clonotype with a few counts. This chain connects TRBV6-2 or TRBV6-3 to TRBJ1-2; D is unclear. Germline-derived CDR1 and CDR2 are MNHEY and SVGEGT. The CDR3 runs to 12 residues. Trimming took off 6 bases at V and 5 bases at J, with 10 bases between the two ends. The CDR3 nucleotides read TGTGCCAGCAGGGAACACGGTTATGGCTACACCTTC. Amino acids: CASREHGYGYTF.

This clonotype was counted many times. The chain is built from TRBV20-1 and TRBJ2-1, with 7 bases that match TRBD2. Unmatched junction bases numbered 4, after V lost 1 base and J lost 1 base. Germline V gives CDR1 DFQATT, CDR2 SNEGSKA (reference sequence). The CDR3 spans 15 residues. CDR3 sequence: CSARVGLESYNEQFF. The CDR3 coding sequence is TGCAGTGCTAGAGTCGGACTAGAGTCCTACAATGAGCAGTTCTTC.

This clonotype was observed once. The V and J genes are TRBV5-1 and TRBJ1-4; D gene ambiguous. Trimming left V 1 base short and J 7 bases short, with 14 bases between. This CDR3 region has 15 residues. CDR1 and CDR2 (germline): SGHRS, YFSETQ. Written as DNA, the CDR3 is TGCGCCAGCAGCTTGTTGGGTTCTCGGAGTGAAAAACTGTTTTTT. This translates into CASSLLGSRSEKLFF. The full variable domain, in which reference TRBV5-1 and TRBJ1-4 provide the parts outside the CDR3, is KAGVTQTPRYLIKTRGQQVTLSCSPISGHRSVSWYQQTPGQGLQFLFEYFSETQRNKGNFPGRFSGRQFSNSRSEMNVSTLELGDSALYLCASSLLGSRSEKLFFGSGTQLSVL.